The text below deals with one T cell receptor beta chain. Germline CDR1 is SEHNR and CDR2 is FQNEAQ (reference sequence). V gave up 3 bases and J gave up 5 bases, with 7 bases separating them. CDR3 size: 12 residues. The data are from a study of blood T cell repertoires in COVID-19. Only in-frame clones appear in the TCRdb table, and some are missing; sequencing was by immunoSEQ multiplex PCR. Of roughly 140,000 clones in the sample, approximately 84% were seen once. This sequence joins TRBV7-9 and TRBJ2-5; unclear D gene. The sequenced material came from peripheral blood. This TCR came from a human donor in a cohort sampled during active COVID-19. CDR3 loop: CASSFSSETQYF. In nucleotides, the CDR3 is TGTGCCAGCAGCTTTAGTTCGGAGACCCAGTACTTC.